A selection of T cell receptor beta chains follows, all from one sample in a study of somatic mutations in cytotoxic T cells in rheumatoid arthritis. Here immunoSEQ multiplex PCR was the method, and the copy in TCRdb shows in-frame clones only, minus some. The data show around 15,000 clones, 70% to 85% seen once. Sequenced: CD8+ T cells sorted from blood. The source of these receptors is an adult with rheumatoid arthritis. Each CDR3 is given without its conserved first and last residue.

14	TRBV7-9	TRBJ2-3	ASRARDGRWTDTQY
12	TRBV28	TRBJ2-7	ASSLGWGTYEQY
11	TRBV13	TRBJ1-2	ASSLVGDRGHT
12	TRBV10-3	TRBJ1-6	AITDRTGNSPLH
13	TRBV5-1	TRBJ1-2	ASSLVGFGDYGYT
13	TRBV10-2	TRBJ2-7	ASSGLAGSAYEQY
11	TRBV7-9	TRBJ1-2	ASSFGGHSGYT
14	TRBV27	TRBJ1-2	ASSAVLQGRNYGYT
12	TRBV7-2	TRBJ2-5	ASSLWDREETQY
15	TRBV5-1	TRBJ1-1	ASSLRSGGTANTEAF
14	TRBV6-4	TRBJ2-3	ASSDLAGASTDTQY
14	TRBV5-1	TRBJ2-1	ASSSGLAGEDNEQF
13	TRBV6-6	TRBJ2-3	ASSYSRRDTDTQY
10	TRBV19	TRBJ1-1	ASSSEGTEAF
10	TRBV7-6	TRBJ2-5	ASSYLQETQY
10	TRBV5-4	TRBJ2-3	ASSLGSDTQY
13	TRBV7-2	TRBJ2-3	ASSLGGGVTDTQY
16	TRBV7-9	TRBJ2-6	ASSRRGWKSGGANVLT
14	TRBV28	TRBJ2-7	ASSSGTLRDSYEQY
9	TRBV7-9	TRBJ2-7	ASSSGQEQY
12	TRBV4-1	TRBJ2-7	ASSEDRGWYEQY
11	TRBV6-1	TRBJ2-3	ASILGSTDTQY
14	TRBV25-1	TRBJ1-3	ASSEYFTGSGNTIY
11	TRBV7-2	TRBJ2-5	ASSGLEGETQY
13	TRBV28	TRBJ2-3	ASRPDRAGADTQY
14	TRBV10-3	TRBJ2-7	AISESDSGVSYEQY
13	TRBV29-1	TRBJ2-5	SAWSTSNLQETQY
13	TRBV19	TRBJ2-7	ASSITSRGQSEQY
11	TRBV7-9	TRBJ1-5	ASSLERNQPQH
11	TRBV30	TRBJ2-7	AWSEGGSYEQY
13	TRBV5-1	TRBJ2-3	ASNAAGEGTDTQY
16	TRBV28	TRBJ2-1	ASSFYSQRPKKDNEQF
13	TRBV2	TRBJ2-5	ASRRGPAALETQY
13	TRBV6-5	TRBJ1-2	ASSGPPGQPYGYT
11	TRBV6-1	TRBJ2-1	ASRQGKVDEQF
16	TRBV15	TRBJ2-1	ATSRDVWDGSSYNEQF
13	TRBV7-9	TRBJ1-6	ASSLGGSPNSPLH
11	TRBV27	TRBJ1-5	ASSFRGTQPQH
15	TRBV4-1	TRBJ1-6	ASSQGQGSSYNSPLH
13	TRBV4-1	TRBJ1-1	ASSQDRGINTEAF
9	TRBV20-1	TRBJ1-2	SAIKEGGYT
13	TRBV4-1	TRBJ2-1	ASSQWDRGPNEQF
13	TRBV7-8	TRBJ1-2	ASSYSGTGNYGYT
10	TRBV27	TRBJ1-1	ASVSKVTEAF
12	TRBV11-3	TRBJ2-5	ASSLEGREETQY
18	TRBV23-1	TRBJ1-6	ASSQTRQFPPPVDNSPLH
14	TRBV7-9	TRBJ2-1	ASSSFSGGFGNEQF
11	TRBV7-7	TRBJ2-2	ASSLGGTGELF